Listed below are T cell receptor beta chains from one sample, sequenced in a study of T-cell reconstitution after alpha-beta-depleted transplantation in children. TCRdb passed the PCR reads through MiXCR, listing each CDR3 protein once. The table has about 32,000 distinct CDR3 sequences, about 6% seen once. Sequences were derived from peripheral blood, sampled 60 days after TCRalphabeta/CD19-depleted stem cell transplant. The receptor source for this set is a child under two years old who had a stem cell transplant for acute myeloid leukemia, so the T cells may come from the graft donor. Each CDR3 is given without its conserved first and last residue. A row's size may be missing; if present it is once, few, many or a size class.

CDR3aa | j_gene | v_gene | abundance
ASSPGGGTEAF | TRBJ1-1 | TRBV2 | many
ASSLAGLAGNEQF | TRBJ2-1 | TRBV5-1 | many
ATSDPWGTSGSTDTQY | TRBJ2-3 | TRBV24-1 | many
ASSFIGRAPNSPLH | TRBJ1-6 | TRBV7-2 | many
SGMGINSGANVLT | TRBJ2-6 | TRBV20-1 | medium-sized
ASSEDRIYQETQY | TRBJ2-5 | TRBV6-1 | many
ASSPSRYHEQY | TRBJ2-7 | TRBV27 | many
ATSDLEGLDTQY | TRBJ2-3 | TRBV24-1 | many
ASSLGGGGKTQY | TRBJ2-5 | TRBV12-3/TRBV12-4 | many
ASSLVRTGPNTEAF | TRBJ1-1 | TRBV7-9 | many
ASSLRTGSSYEQY | TRBJ2-7 | TRBV7-9 | few
ASTPWGALYNEQF | TRBJ2-1 | TRBV28 | many
ASSLAGQLSGANVLT | TRBJ2-6 | TRBV7-6 | few
ASSQAGRDNEQF | TRBJ2-1 | TRBV4-1 | many
ASSPGRPDTGELF | TRBJ2-2 | TRBV9 | many
ASSQFSYNSPLH | TRBJ1-6 | TRBV4-3 | many
ASTQPGTSSYEQY | TRBJ2-7 | TRBV3-1 | NA
ASTPGGGDEQF | TRBJ2-1 | TRBV7-2 | many
ASSLNVVVSNYGYT | TRBJ1-2 | TRBV12-3/TRBV12-4 | many
SVETPGPKGNIQY | TRBJ2-4 | TRBV29-1 | many
AISETGRDEQY | TRBJ2-7 | TRBV10-3 | many
ASSLLQGADIQY | TRBJ2-4 | TRBV6-5 | many
ASSLSGVKQF | TRBJ2-1 | TRBV27 | many
ASSPDRDSLTYEQY | TRBJ2-7 | TRBV18 | many
ASSQGLYNEQF | TRBJ2-1 | TRBV4-1 | many
SASGLAGEQF | TRBJ2-1 | TRBV29-1 | many
ASSSTGGGNQPQH | TRBJ1-5 | TRBV12-3/TRBV12-4 | many
ASSPSTGRGVFSPLH | TRBJ1-6 | TRBV12-3/TRBV12-4 | many
ASSHGGHEQY | TRBJ2-7 | TRBV7-2 | many
ASSPGLAGDTQY | TRBJ2-3 | TRBV11-2 | NA
SAFGNREQY | TRBJ2-7 | TRBV20-1 | large
ASSLAGTGKNIQY | TRBJ2-4 | TRBV5-6 | many
ASSPDLNTEAF | TRBJ1-1 | TRBV7-7 | many
ASSVDPEAF | TRBJ1-1 | TRBV7-9 | NA
ASSLWTSGTTDTQY | TRBJ2-3 | TRBV7-8 | many
ASTSSLATYNEQF | TRBJ2-1 | TRBV3-1 | many
AWSEGGEYYEQY | TRBJ2-7 | TRBV30 | NA
ASSWGGNSPLH | TRBJ1-6 | TRBV5-6 | many
ASSYYPGLAKNIQY | TRBJ2-4 | TRBV6-2/TRBV6-3 | many
ASSHTYEQY | TRBJ2-7 | TRBV7-9 | NA
SVHTGYSNQPQH | TRBJ1-5 | TRBV29-1 | many
ASSWDSYGYT | TRBJ1-2 | TRBV5-1 | NA
ASSSFDSLNEQF | TRBJ2-1 | TRBV9 | many
ASGLSEQF | TRBJ2-1 | TRBV7-9 | many
ASSLRMLAGVSNTQY | TRBJ2-3 | TRBV5-6 | many